This T cell receptor beta chain was sequenced for a study of T cells expressing NK-cell markers. The CDR3 covers 15 residues. Germline V CDR1 and CDR2: MDHEN, SYDVKM. TCRdb reprocessed the 5' RACE reads and reports one entry per CDR3 protein, with no DNA. The repertoire table contains a few hundred thousand distinct CDR3 sequences. Sequenced sample: blood T cells: a sorted CD56 or NKG2C T cell subset, CD4+ or CD8+ T cells, or bulk PBMC T cells (not recorded which). The TCR originated in a man aged 18 to 69 in good health. The V call is TRBV28, the J call TRBJ2-3; TCRdb gives TRBD1 as the D gene, but with no DNA this cannot be confirmed. This chain's CDR3 is CASIPISHPTDTQYF. The full variable domain, in which reference TRBV28 and TRBJ2-3 provide the parts outside the CDR3, is DVKVTQSSRYLVKRTGEKVFLECVQDMDHENMFWYRQDPGLGLRLIYFSYDVKMKEKGDIPEGYSVSREKKERFSLILESASTNQTSMYLCASIPISHPTDTQYFGPGTRLTVL.